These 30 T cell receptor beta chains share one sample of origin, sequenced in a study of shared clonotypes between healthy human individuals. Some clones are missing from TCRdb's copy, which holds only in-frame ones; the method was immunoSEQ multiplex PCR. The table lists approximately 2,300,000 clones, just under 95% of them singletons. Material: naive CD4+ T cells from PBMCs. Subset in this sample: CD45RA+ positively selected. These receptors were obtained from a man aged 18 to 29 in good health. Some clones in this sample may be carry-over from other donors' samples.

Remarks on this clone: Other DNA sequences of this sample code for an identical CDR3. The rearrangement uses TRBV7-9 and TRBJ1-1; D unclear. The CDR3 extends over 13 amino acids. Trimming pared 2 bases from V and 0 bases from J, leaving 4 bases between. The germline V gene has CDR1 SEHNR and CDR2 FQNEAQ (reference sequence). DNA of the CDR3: TGTGCCAGCAGCTTATTGGTGAACACTGAAGCTTTCTTT. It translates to CASSLLVNTEAFF.

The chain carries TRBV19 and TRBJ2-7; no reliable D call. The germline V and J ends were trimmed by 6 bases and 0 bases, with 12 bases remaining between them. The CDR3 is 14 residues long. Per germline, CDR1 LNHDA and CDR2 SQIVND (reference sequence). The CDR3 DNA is TGTGCCAGTAGCCGAGGCCTCCTCTCCTACGAGCAGTACTTC. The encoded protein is CASSRGLLSYEQYF.

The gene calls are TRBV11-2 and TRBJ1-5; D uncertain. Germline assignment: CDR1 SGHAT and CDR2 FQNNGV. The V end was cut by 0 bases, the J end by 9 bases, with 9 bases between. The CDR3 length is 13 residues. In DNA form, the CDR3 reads TGTGCCAGCAGCTTAGATGGGCGACGGCCCCAGCATTTT. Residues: CASSLDGRRPQHF.

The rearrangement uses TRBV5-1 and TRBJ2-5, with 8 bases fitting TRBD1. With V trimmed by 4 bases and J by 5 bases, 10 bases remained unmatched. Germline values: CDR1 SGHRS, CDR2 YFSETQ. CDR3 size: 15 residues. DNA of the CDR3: TGCGCCAGCAGCCCAGACCCAGGGGGCCAGGAGACCCAGTACTTC. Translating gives CASSPDPGGQETQYF.

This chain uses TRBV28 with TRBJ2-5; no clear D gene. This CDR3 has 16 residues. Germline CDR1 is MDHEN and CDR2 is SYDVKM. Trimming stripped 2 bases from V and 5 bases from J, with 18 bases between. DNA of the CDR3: TGTGCCAGCAGTTTAGATGCATCTACCCCTGTGGAGACCCAGTACTTC. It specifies CASSLDASTPVETQYF. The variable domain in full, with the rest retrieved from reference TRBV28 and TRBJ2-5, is DVKVTQSSRYLVKRTGEKVFLECVQDMDHENMFWYRQDPGLGLRLIYFSYDVKMKEKGDIPEGYSVSREKKERFSLILESASTNQTSMYLCASSLDASTPVETQYFGPGTRLLVL.

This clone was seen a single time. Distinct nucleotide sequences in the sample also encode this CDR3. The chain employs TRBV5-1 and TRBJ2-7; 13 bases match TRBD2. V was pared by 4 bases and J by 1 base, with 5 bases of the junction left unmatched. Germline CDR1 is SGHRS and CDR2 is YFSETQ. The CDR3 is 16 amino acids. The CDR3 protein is CASSLGLAGDSYEQYF. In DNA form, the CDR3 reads TGCGCCAGCAGCCTCGGACTAGCGGGAGATTCCTACGAGCAGTACTTC.

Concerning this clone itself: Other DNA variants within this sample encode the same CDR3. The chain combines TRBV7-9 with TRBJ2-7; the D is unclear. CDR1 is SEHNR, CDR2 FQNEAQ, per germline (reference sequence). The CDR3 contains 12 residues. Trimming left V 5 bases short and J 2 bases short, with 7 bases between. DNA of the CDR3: TGTGCCAGCAGCCCTCATACCTACGAGCAGTACTTC. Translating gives CASSPHTYEQYF.

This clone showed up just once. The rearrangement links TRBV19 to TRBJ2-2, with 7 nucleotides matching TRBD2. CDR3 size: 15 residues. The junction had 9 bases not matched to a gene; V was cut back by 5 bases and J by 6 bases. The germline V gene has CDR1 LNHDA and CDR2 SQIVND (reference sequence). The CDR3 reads CASSSPRTRSGELFF. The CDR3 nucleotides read TGTGCCAGTAGTTCTCCGAGGACTAGATCCGGGGAGCTGTTTTTT.

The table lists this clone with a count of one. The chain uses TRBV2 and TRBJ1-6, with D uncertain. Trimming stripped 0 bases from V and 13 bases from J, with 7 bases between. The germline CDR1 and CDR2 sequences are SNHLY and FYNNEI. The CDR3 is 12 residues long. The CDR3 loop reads CASSEARLPLHF. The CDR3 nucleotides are TGTGCCAGCAGTGAAGCTAGACTGCCCCTCCACTTT.

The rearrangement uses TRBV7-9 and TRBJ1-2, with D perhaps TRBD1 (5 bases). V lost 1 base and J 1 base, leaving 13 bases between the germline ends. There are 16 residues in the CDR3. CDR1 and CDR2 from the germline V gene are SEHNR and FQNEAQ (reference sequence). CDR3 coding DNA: TGTGCCAGCAGCTTAGGGGGGTCACCTTTTAACTATGGCTACACCTTC. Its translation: CASSLGGSPFNYGYTF.

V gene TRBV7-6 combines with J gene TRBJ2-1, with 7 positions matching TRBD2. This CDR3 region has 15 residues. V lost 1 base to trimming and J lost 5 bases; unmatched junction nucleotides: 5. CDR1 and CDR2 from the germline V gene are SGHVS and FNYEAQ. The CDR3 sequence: CASSLEGLGNNEQFF. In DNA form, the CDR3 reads TGTGCCAGCAGCTTAGAAGGACTAGGGAACAATGAGCAGTTCTTC. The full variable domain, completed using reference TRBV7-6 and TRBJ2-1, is GAGVSQSPRYKVTKRGQDVALRCDPISGHVSLYWYRQALGQGPEFLTYFNYEAQQDKSGLPNDRFSAERPEGSISTLTIQRTEQRDSAMYRCASSLEGLGNNEQFFGPGTRLTVL.

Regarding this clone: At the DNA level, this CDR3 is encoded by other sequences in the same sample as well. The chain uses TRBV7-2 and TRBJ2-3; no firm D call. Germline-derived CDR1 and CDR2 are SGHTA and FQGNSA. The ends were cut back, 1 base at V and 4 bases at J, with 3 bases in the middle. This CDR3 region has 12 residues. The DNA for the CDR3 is TGTGCCAGCAGCTTAGTCGCAGATACGCAGTATTTT. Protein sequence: CASSLVADTQYF.

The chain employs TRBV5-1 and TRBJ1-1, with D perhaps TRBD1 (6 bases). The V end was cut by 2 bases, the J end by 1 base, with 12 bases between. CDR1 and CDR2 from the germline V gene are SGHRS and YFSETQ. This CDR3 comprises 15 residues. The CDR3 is CASSFSGDPNTEAFF. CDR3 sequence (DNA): TGCGCCAGCAGCTTCTCAGGGGACCCGAACACTGAAGCTTTCTTT.

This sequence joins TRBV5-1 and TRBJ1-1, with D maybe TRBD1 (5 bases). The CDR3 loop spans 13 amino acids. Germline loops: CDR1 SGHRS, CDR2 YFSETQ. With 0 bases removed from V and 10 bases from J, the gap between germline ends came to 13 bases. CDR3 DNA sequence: TGCGCCAGCAGCTTGGGCAGGGAAATCTCAGCTTTCTTT. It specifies CASSLGREISAFF.

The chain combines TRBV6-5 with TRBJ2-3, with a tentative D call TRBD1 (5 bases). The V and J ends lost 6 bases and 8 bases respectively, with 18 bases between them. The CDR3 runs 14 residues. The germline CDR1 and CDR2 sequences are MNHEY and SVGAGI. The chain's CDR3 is CASSLRLNQGTQYF. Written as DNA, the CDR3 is TGTGCCAGCAGCCTAAGACTCAATCAGGGTACGCAGTATTTT.

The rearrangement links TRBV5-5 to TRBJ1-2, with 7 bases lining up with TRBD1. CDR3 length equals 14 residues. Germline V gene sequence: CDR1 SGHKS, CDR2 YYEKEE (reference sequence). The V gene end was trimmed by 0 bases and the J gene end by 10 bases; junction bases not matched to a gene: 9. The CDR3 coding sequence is TGTGCCAGCAGCTTGGACCACGGGACAGAATTCTACACCTTC. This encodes CASSLDHGTEFYTF.

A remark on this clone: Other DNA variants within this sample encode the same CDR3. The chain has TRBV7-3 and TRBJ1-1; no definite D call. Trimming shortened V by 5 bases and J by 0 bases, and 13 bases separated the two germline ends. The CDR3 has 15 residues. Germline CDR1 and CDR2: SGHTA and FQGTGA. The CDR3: CASSLRGGVNTEAFF. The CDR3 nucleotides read TGTGCCAGCAGCCTCCGGGGTGGAGTGAACACTGAAGCTTTCTTT.

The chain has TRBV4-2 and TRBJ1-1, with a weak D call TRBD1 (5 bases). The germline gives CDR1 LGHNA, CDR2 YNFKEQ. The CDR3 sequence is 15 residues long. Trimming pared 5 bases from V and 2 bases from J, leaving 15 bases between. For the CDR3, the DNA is TGTGCCAGCAGCGGGGACTCGAGAGGCAACACTGAAGCTTTCTTT. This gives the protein CASSGDSRGNTEAFF.

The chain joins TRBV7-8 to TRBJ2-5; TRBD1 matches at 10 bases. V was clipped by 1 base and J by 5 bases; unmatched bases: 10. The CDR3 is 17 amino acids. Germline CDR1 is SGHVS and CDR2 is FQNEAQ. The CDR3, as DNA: TGTGCCAGCAGCTTAGTCGCGGTAGGGACAGGGGTCGAGACCCAGTACTTC. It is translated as CASSLVAVGTGVETQYF.

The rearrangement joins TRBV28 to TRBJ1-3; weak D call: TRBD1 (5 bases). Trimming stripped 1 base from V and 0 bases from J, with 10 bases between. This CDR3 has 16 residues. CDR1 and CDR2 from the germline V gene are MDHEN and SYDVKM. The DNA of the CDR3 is TGTGCCAGCAGTTTATTCGGGGACCCCTCTGGAAACACCATATATTTT. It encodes CASSLFGDPSGNTIYF.

CDR3: CASSQVPNTGELFF. The DNA for the CDR3 is TGCGCCAGCAGCCAAGTCCCCAACACCGGGGAGCTGTTTTTT. V usage is TRBV4-1 and J usage is TRBJ2-2, with unresolved D. V was shortened by 1 base and J by 2 bases, with 5 bases between the two germline ends. From germline, CDR1 is MGHRA and CDR2 YSYEKL. This CDR3 comprises 14 residues.

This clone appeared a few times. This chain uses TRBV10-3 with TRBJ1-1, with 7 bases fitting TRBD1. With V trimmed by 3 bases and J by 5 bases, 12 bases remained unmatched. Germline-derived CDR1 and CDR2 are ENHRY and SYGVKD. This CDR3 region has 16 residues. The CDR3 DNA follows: TGTGCCATCAGTGACGGACAGGACCATAGAGGGACTGAAGCTTTCTTT. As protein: CAISDGQDHRGTEAFF.

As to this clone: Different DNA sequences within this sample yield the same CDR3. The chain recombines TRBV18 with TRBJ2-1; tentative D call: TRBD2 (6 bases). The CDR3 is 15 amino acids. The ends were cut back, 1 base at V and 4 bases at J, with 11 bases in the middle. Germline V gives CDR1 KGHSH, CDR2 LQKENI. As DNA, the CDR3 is TGTGCCAGCTCACCACGGAGGGAAAGTTACAATGAGCAGTTCTTC. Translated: CASSPRRESYNEQFF.

CDR3 protein: CASSTTGQRNTGELFF. CDR3 DNA sequence: TGTGCCAGCAGCACTACGGGACAGCGAAACACCGGGGAGCTGTTTTTT. The chain links TRBV9 to TRBJ2-2, with 7 bases identical to TRBD1. The V gene's germline CDR1 is SGDLS and CDR2 YYNGEE. The CDR3 covers 16 residues. The V and J ends lost 4 bases and 2 bases, in that order; junction bases with no gene match: 8.

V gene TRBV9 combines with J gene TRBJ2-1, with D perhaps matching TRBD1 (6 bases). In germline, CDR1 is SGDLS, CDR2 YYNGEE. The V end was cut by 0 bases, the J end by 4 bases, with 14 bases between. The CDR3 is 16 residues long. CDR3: CASSVGTGWEYNEQFF. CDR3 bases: TGTGCCAGCAGCGTAGGTACAGGGTGGGAGTACAATGAGCAGTTCTTC.

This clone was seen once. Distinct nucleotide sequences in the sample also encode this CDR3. This CDR3 is CAWSRLAGSTDTQYF. For the CDR3, the DNA is TGTGCCTGGAGTCGACTAGCGGGGTCTACAGATACGCAGTATTTT. This sequence joins TRBV30 and TRBJ2-3; 11 positions match TRBD2. The CDR3 length is 15 residues. The J segment lost 3 bases and the V segment lost 2 bases, leaving 4 bases of the junction unmatched. Per germline, CDR1 GTSNPN and CDR2 SVGIG (reference sequence).

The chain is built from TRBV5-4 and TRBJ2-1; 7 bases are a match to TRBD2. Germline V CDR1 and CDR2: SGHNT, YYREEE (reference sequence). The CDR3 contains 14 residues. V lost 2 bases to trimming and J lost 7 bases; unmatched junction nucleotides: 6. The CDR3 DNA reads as TGTGCCAGCAGCTTTGGGGGGGGTCGGAATGAGCAGTTCTTC. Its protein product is CASSFGGGRNEQFF.

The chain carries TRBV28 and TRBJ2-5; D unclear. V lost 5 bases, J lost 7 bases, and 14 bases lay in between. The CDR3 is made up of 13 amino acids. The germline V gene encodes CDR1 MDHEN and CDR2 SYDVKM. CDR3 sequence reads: CASSQPGRGTQYF. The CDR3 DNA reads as TGTGCCAGCAGTCAGCCGGGCCGAGGGACCCAGTACTTC.

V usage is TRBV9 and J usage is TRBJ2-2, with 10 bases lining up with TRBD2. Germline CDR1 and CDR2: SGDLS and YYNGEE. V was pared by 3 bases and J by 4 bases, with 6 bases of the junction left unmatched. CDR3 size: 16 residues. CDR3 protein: CASSEGLAEGTGELFF. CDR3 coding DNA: TGTGCCAGCAGCGAAGGACTAGCGGAGGGCACCGGGGAGCTGTTTTTT.

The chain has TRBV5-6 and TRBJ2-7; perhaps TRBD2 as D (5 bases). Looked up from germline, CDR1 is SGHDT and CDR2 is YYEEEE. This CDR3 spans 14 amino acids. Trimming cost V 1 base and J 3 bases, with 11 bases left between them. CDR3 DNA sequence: TGTGCCAGCAGCTTGTGGGGAGTGAACTACGAGCAGTACTTC. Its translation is CASSLWGVNYEQYF.